This TCR beta chain is drawn from a study of blood T cell repertoires in COVID-19. Study-wide background: Sites across the United States, Italy and Spain contributed samples from acute and convalescent COVID-19. The analysed material was cDNA or gDNA that came from T cells, B-cell-depleted T cells, or PBMCs.

Libraries were prepared by immunoSEQ multiplex PCR; TCRdb keeps only in-frame clonotypes and omits some of them. Here the sample spans around 270,000 clones, about 89% being singletons. The CDR3 sequence is 14 residues long. CDR1 and CDR2 from the germline V gene are LNHDA and SQIVND (reference sequence). The ends lost 6 bases at V and 6 bases at J; junction bases unmatched: 6. The receptor comes from a man under 40 with acute or convalescent COVID-19. The sequencing input was peripheral blood. This sequence joins TRBV19 and TRBJ1-5; 9 bases match TRBD1. CDR3: CASSQGQGFQPQHF. The CDR3 DNA reads TGTGCCAGTAGCCAGGGACAGGGCTTTCAGCCCCAGCATTTT.